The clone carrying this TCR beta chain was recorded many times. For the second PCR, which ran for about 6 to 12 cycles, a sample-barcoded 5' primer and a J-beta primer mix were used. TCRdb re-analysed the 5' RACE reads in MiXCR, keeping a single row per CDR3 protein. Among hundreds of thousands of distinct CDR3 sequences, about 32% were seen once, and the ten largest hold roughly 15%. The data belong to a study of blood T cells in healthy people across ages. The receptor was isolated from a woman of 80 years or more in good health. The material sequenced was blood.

The CDR3 is CASSLQGTGEQYF. CDR3 nucleotides: TGCGCCAGCAGCCTACAAGGGACGGGGGAGCAGTACTTC. J is TRBJ2-7 and V is TRBV5-1, with D perhaps assigned TRBD1 or TRBD2 (5 bases each). This CDR3 contains 13 residues. The V gene's germline CDR1 is SGHRS and CDR2 YFSETQ. With 4 bases removed from V and 7 bases from J, the gap between germline ends came to 15 bases.